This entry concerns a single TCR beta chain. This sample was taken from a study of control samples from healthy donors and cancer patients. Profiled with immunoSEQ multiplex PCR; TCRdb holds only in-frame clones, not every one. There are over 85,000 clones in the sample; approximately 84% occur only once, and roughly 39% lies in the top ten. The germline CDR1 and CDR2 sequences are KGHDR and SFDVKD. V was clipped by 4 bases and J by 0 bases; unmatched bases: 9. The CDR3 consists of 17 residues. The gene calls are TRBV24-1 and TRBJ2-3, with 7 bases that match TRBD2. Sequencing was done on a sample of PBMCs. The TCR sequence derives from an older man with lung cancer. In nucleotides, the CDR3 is TGTGCCACCAGTGACCATTTAGCGGGCCCAAGCACAGATACGCAGTATTTT. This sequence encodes CATSDHLAGPSTDTQYF.